These 29 T cell receptor beta chains came from one sample sequenced in a study of T cells after yellow fever vaccination. TCRdb ran MiXCR on the 5' RACE reads and lists one entry per CDR3 protein. The sample has approximately 300,000 distinct CDR3 sequences; roughly 13% are singletons. The input for sequencing was CD4+ T cells sorted from PBMCs, taken 45 days after the yellow fever booster vaccination. The origin of the receptors is a young man who received the YFV17D yellow fever vaccine.

Only a few counts were recorded for this clonotype. The chain combines TRBV6-1 with TRBJ2-3; D call uncertain. This CDR3 has 13 residues. The ends were cut back, 6 bases at V and 0 bases at J, with 7 bases in the middle. Germline CDR1 and CDR2: MNHNS and SASEGT. The CDR3 coding sequence is TGTGCCAGCAGAGACATCAGCACAGATACGCAGTATTTT. Protein sequence: CASRDISTDTQYF.

This clonotype has more than one count but fewer than ten. The chain has TRBV20-1 and TRBJ2-4; D perhaps matches TRBD2 (8 bases). Trimming took off 1 base at V and 3 bases at J, with 16 bases between the two ends. The CDR3 covers 16 residues. Germline V CDR1 and CDR2: DFQATT, SNEGSKA (reference sequence). The CDR3 protein is CSARAGGTAIKNIQYF. In nucleotides, the CDR3 is TGCAGTGCTAGAGCGGGGGGGACAGCCATCAAAAACATTCAGTACTTC.

This clonotype appeared a few times. This chain uses TRBV11-2 with TRBJ2-2; 9 positions match TRBD1. J lost 3 bases, V lost 1 base, and 3 bases had no gene match. The germline CDR1 and CDR2 sequences are SGHAT and FQNNGV. The CDR3 is made up of 16 amino acids. CDR3 DNA sequence: TGTGCCAGCAGCTTAGGGACAGGGGCCGACACCGGGGAGCTGTTTTTT. Its protein is CASSLGTGADTGELFF.

Only a few counts were recorded for this clonotype. This rearrangement joins TRBV5-5 to TRBJ2-7, with TRBD2 matching over 10 bases. This CDR3 comprises 16 residues. Germline values: CDR1 SGHKS, CDR2 YYEKEE (reference sequence). Trimming took 6 bases from V and 3 from J; bases not matched to a gene: 12. CDR3 sequence reads: CASNRMTSGSLYEQYF. In DNA, the CDR3 is TGTGCCAGCAACCGCATGACTAGCGGGTCTCTCTACGAGCAGTACTTC.

This clonotype was recorded a few times. The gene calls are TRBV5-6 and TRBJ1-1; D remains ambiguous. The germline CDR1 and CDR2 sequences are SGHDT and YYEEEE. Trimming took 1 base from V and 10 from J, leaving 17 bases between them. The CDR3 runs 14 residues. The DNA for the CDR3 is TGTGCCAGCAGCTTGTCCGCGTCGCTCTTCGTAGCTTTCTTT. Its translation: CASSLSASLFVAFF. The full variable domain, with the rest looked up from reference TRBV5-6 and TRBJ1-1, is DAGVTQSPTHLIKTRGQQVTLRCSPKSGHDTVSWYQQALGQGPQFIFQYYEEEERQRGNFPDRFSGHQFPNYSSELNVNALLLGDSALYLCASSLSASLFVAFFGQGTRLTVV.

The gene calls are TRBV12-3 or TRBV12-4 and TRBJ2-7; 7 bases match TRBD2. Trimming cost V 7 bases and J 2 bases; bases outside gene matches: 2. This CDR3 is 12 amino acids long. As DNA, the CDR3 is TGTGCCAGCACCGGGGGGACCTACGAGCAGTACTTC. Translation: CASTGGTYEQYF.

Ten or more counts support this clonotype. Written as DNA, the CDR3 is TGCAGTGCTAGAGTTATTCTGGTTGGTAGCACTGAAGCTTTCTTT. Amino acids: CSARVILVGSTEAFF. This sequence joins TRBV20-1 and TRBJ1-1, with no clear D. Trimming removed 1 base from V and 4 bases from J, with 16 bases in between. The CDR3 totals 15 residues. Germline assignment: CDR1 DFQATT and CDR2 SNEGSKA (reference sequence).

The chain carries TRBV10-3 and TRBJ2-5; 10 positions match TRBD2. Trimming at V came to 3 bases and at J to 4 bases, leaving 5 bases not matched to a gene. Germline V CDR1 and CDR2: ENHRY, SYGVKD. The CDR3 runs 15 residues. The CDR3 here is CAISERAGGPETQYF. In DNA, the CDR3 is TGTGCCATCAGTGAACGAGCGGGAGGGCCAGAGACCCAGTACTTC.

V is TRBV29-1 and J is TRBJ2-1; D perhaps matches TRBD1 (6 bases). CDR3 size: 14 residues. Trimming shortened V by 6 bases and J by 3 bases, and 15 bases separated the two germline ends. Germline loops: CDR1 SQVTM, CDR2 ANQGSEA. CDR3 nucleotides: TGCAGCGTCGTCGGGACAAAAAACTACAATGAGCAGTTCTTC. This sequence encodes CSVVGTKNYNEQFF.

This chain links TRBV5-6 with TRBJ1-4, with D uncertain. V dropped 0 bases and J dropped 8 bases, with 11 bases sitting between them. Looked up from germline, CDR1 is SGHDT and CDR2 is YYEEEE. The CDR3 is made up of 14 amino acids. This CDR3 is CASSLGSVEEKLFF. For the CDR3, the DNA is TGTGCCAGCAGCTTGGGGTCAGTGGAGGAAAAACTGTTTTTT.

This clonotype was seen a handful of times. This chain uses TRBV6-6 with TRBJ1-1; D gene uncertain. From germline, CDR1 is MNHNY and CDR2 SVGAGI (reference sequence). The CDR3 has 13 residues. Trimming removed 7 bases from V and 1 base from J, with 10 bases in between. The CDR3 sequence is CASTPGQNTEAFF. CDR3 bases: TGTGCCAGCACCCCCGGGCAGAACACTGAAGCTTTCTTT.

This clonotype was counted at least ten times. This sequence joins TRBV27 and TRBJ2-7; possibly TRBD2 for D (6 bases). The germline V gene encodes CDR1 MNHEY and CDR2 SMNVEV (reference sequence). The ends were cut back, 6 bases at V and 2 bases at J, with 11 bases in the middle. The CDR3 loop spans 13 amino acids. As DNA, the CDR3 is TGTGCCAGCAGGATCACGGGAGCCTACGAGCAGTACTTC. Protein: CASRITGAYEQYF.

The J gene is TRBJ2-2, the V gene TRBV6-5, with 7 bases that match TRBD2. V gave up 2 bases and J gave up 5 bases; unmatched junction bases: 17. The CDR3 contains 19 residues. Germline V gene data show CDR1 as MNHEY and CDR2 as SVGAGI. CDR3 protein: CASSYPTSGVGYETGELFF. For the CDR3, the DNA is TGTGCCAGCAGTTACCCCACCAGCGGGGTGGGGTACGAAACCGGGGAGCTGTTTTTT.

The V gene is TRBV7-9, the J gene TRBJ1-2; D gene ambiguous. CDR1 and CDR2 (germline): SEHNR, FQNEAQ (reference sequence). The CDR3 covers 12 residues. The ends were cut back, 5 bases at V and 1 base at J, with 5 bases in the middle. CDR3 sequence: CASSIHNYGYTF. Written as DNA, the CDR3 is TGTGCCAGCAGCATCCATAACTATGGCTACACCTTC.

This clonotype was counted between two and nine times. The chain links TRBV4-2 to TRBJ2-3, with TRBD2 matching over 8 bases. The trim removed 5 bases at V and 1 base at J, leaving 8 bases unmatched. This CDR3 has 16 amino acids. The germline gives CDR1 LGHNA, CDR2 YNFKEQ. The DNA for the CDR3 is TGTGCCAGCAGCGGGACTCTACTAGCGGGCACAGATACGCAGTATTTT. Translating it yields CASSGTLLAGTDTQYF.

A single count supports this clonotype. The junction does not match germline at one end; this may be a read error. J is TRBJ2-1 and V is TRBV20-1, with TRBD2 matching 8 bases. The CDR3 sequence is 16 residues long. The germline V gene has CDR1 DFQATT and CDR2 SNEGSKA (reference sequence). The CDR3 bases are TGCAATGCTAGAGATTGGGAATCCGGCGGGAGGAATGAGCAGTTCTTC. Protein: CNARDWESGGRNEQFF.

The chain has TRBV5-1 and TRBJ2-1; no clear D gene. Trimming took off 2 bases at V and 4 bases at J, with 10 bases between the two ends. Germline loops: CDR1 SGHRS, CDR2 YFSETQ. The CDR3 has 14 residues. The CDR3 region is CASSFVQIYNEQFF. The CDR3 DNA is TGCGCCAGCAGCTTTGTACAGATTTACAATGAGCAGTTCTTC.

Only a few counts were recorded for this clonotype. The chain employs TRBV29-1 and TRBJ2-5; maybe TRBD1 (6 bases). This CDR3 is 16 amino acids long. V was clipped by 1 base and J by 5 bases, with 20 bases between them. Germline CDR1 and CDR2: SQVTM and ANQGSEA. CDR3 in DNA: TGCAGCGTTGAAGGAATGGTGACAGGTCGGCGGGAGACCCAGTACTTC. Translated: CSVEGMVTGRRETQYF.

This clonotype has more than one count but fewer than ten. The chain carries TRBV10-3 and TRBJ1-1; TRBD1 aligns across 7 bases. Trimming took 8 bases from V and 6 from J; bases not matched to a gene: 6. The CDR3 has 12 amino acids. CDR1 is ENHRY and CDR2 is SYGVKD in the germline V gene. CDR3 sequence (DNA): TGTGCCATCGGCGGGCAGGGGGCTGAAGCTTTCTTT. It encodes CAIGGQGAEAFF.

J is TRBJ1-2 and V is TRBV12-3 or TRBV12-4; TRBD1 agrees at 9 bases. CDR3 length: 14 amino acids. With 6 bases clipped from V and 4 bases from J, the junction kept 6 bases outside the gene matches. DNA of the CDR3: TGTGCCAGCAGCCATAGGACAGGGGCCTATGGCTACACCTTC. Protein sequence: CASSHRTGAYGYTF.

This clonotype has a handful of counts. V and J are TRBV12-3 or TRBV12-4 and TRBJ2-5; D not resolved. Trimming left V 0 bases short and J 7 bases short, with 6 bases between. CDR3 length: 12 residues. Written as DNA, the CDR3 is TGTGCCAGCAGTTTAGCCAAGGCGACCCAGTACTTC. Its translation: CASSLAKATQYF.

The sample holds a few counts of this clonotype. This chain joins TRBV7-2 and TRBJ2-7; 13 nucleotides match TRBD2. Unmatched junction bases numbered 6, after V lost 3 bases and J lost 4 bases. Germline CDR1 and CDR2: SGHTA and FQGNSA. The CDR3 has 16 amino acids. The CDR3 region has the DNA TGTGCCAGCAGCTTGTACACTAGCGGGAGGGCTTACGAGCAGTACTTC. Residues: CASSLYTSGRAYEQYF.

This clonotype was counted between two and nine times. The rearrangement links TRBV20-1 to TRBJ2-5; a possible D gene is TRBD2 (6 bases). V was pared by 6 bases and J by 5 bases, with 19 bases between. This CDR3 has 14 amino acids. In germline, CDR1 is DFQATT, CDR2 SNEGSKA (reference sequence). The CDR3 spells CSAGSGVPGETQYF. In DNA form, the CDR3 reads TGCAGTGCGGGCTCGGGGGTCCCCGGGGAGACCCAGTACTTC.

This clonotype was observed many times. The rearrangement uses TRBV29-1 and TRBJ2-1, with 10 bases lining up with TRBD2. Germline V gene data show CDR1 as SQVTM and CDR2 as ANQGSEA. The CDR3 contains 15 residues. V dropped 5 bases and J dropped 5; count of bases not matched to a gene: 9. CDR3 in DNA: TGCAGCGTTCAACGCACTAGCGGGGCCAACAATGAGCAGTTCTTC. It yields the protein CSVQRTSGANNEQFF.

The J gene is TRBJ2-7, the V gene TRBV6-2 or TRBV6-3, with 9 nucleotides matching TRBD2. Germline V lookup: CDR1 MNHEY, CDR2 SVGEGT. The CDR3 spans 14 residues. Unmatched junction bases numbered 5, after V lost 6 bases and J lost 2 bases. CDR3 residues: CASRSERGAYEQYF. The CDR3 DNA reads TGTGCCAGCAGATCAGAGCGGGGGGCCTACGAGCAGTACTTC.

The rearrangement links TRBV5-1 to TRBJ2-3, with 8 bases fitting TRBD2. V shed 5 bases, J shed 4 bases, and the junction held 9 bases outside the gene matches. The germline V gene encodes CDR1 SGHRS and CDR2 YFSETQ. CDR3 length equals 15 residues. The DNA of the CDR3 is TGCGCCAGCAGGCCCTCGGGGGGGCGCGCAGATACGCAGTATTTT. Amino acid sequence: CASRPSGGRADTQYF.

The gene calls are TRBV4-3 and TRBJ2-3, with 8 nucleotides matching TRBD2. Germline V gene data show CDR1 as LGHNA and CDR2 as YSLEER. The CDR3 covers 16 residues. The V gene end was trimmed by 3 bases and the J gene end by 6 bases; junction bases not matched to a gene: 11. The CDR3 spells CASSHRRASSGDTQYF. In DNA, the CDR3 is TGCGCCAGCAGCCACCGCCGCGCCTCTAGCGGGGATACGCAGTATTTT.

The table lists this clonotype with a few counts. One end of the junction fails to match germline, which may point to a read error. The CDR3 sequence is CASSLVHSPTDTQYF. The CDR3 coding sequence is TGTGCTAGCAGCTTAGTACATAGCCCAACAGATACGCAGTATTTT. The chain joins TRBV7-7 to TRBJ2-3, with D unclear. Germline loops: CDR1 SSHAT, CDR2 FNYEAQ (reference sequence). This CDR3 has 15 residues.

This chain joins TRBV18 and TRBJ2-7, with TRBD2 as a possible D gene (6 bases). Trimming shortened V by 2 bases and J by 2 bases, and 16 bases separated the two germline ends. CDR1 and CDR2 from the germline V gene are KGHSH and LQKENI. The CDR3 is 16 residues long. As DNA, the CDR3 is TGTGCCAGCTCACCATCGCGGGAAGGACTACCCTACGAGCAGTACTTC. This encodes CASSPSREGLPYEQYF. Filled out from reference TRBV18 and TRBJ2-7, the complete variable domain reads NAGVMQNPRHLVRRRGQEARLRCSPMKGHSHVYWYRQLPEEGLKFMVYLQKENIIDESGMPKERFSAEFPKEGPSILRIQQVVRGDSAAYFCASSPSREGLPYEQYFGPGTRLTVT.